This is a list of T cell receptor beta chains from one sample in a study of T cells after yellow fever vaccination. TCRdb re-analysed the 5' RACE reads in MiXCR, keeping a single row per CDR3 protein. The data hold a few hundred thousand distinct CDR3 sequences, with roughly 4.3% observed a single time. Source: PBMCs, taken 5 days after the yellow fever booster vaccination. These receptors all stem from a man aged 18 to 29 who received the YFV17D yellow fever vaccine. Each CDR3 is given with its conserved first and last residue. A D gene is named only where the DNA matches it firmly. Size is stated for part of the rows, as once, few or many counts, or as a class when the clone is expanded.

d_call	v_call	j_call	clone_size	cdr3_aa	cdr3_nt
NA	TRBV6-2/TRBV6-3	TRBJ2-1	many	CASSYSMTISEQFF	TGTGCCAGCAGTTACTCTATGACTATTAGCGAGCAGTTCTTC
NA	TRBV15	TRBJ2-2	many	CATSREATFTGELFF	TGTGCCACCAGCAGAGAGGCCACCTTCACCGGGGAGCTGTTTTTT
NA	TRBV5-1	TRBJ1-2	NA	CASSPDTIYGYTF	TGCGCCAGCAGCCCGGACACCATCTATGGCTACACCTTC
NA	TRBV15	TRBJ2-7	few	CATSRDITPPYEQYF	TGTGCCACCAGCAGAGATATAACTCCTCCCTACGAGCAGTACTTC
NA	TRBV14	TRBJ2-1	many	CASSTYNEQFF	TGTGCCAGCAGCACCTACAATGAGCAGTTCTTC
NA	TRBV11-2	TRBJ1-6	many	CASSLWPTSGDSPLHF	TGTGCCAGCAGCTTATGGCCGACCTCAGGGGATTCACCCCTCCACTTT
NA	TRBV4-1	TRBJ2-7	few	CASSPEPRRGNEQYF	TGCGCCAGCAGCCCCGAGCCGCGAAGAGGGAACGAGCAGTACTTC
NA	TRBV20-1	TRBJ2-7	NA	CSARKGGLSYEQYF	TGCAGTGCCAGGAAAGGGGGGCTCTCCTACGAGCAGTACTTC
NA	TRBV20-1	TRBJ1-5	few	CSARDLGRAALGNQPQHF	TGCAGTGCTAGAGATTTGGGGAGGGCAGCTTTAGGCAATCAGCCCCAGCATTTT
NA	TRBV2	TRBJ1-1	NA	CASSEGVGRKDTEAFF	TGTGCCAGCAGTGAAGGTGTAGGGAGGAAGGACACTGAAGCTTTCTTT
TRBD2	TRBV12-3/TRBV12-4	TRBJ2-5	many	CASSLRRGGPAETQYF	TGTGCCAGCAGTTTAAGGCGGGGGGGCCCTGCAGAGACCCAGTACTTC
NA	TRBV4-1	TRBJ1-3	NA	CASSQVVSGTSSGNTIYF	TGCGCCAGCAGCCAAGTGGTGTCCGGGACCTCCTCTGGAAACACCATATATTTT
TRBD2	TRBV4-2	TRBJ2-5	many	CASSPGLAGLSETQYF	TGTGCCAGCAGCCCCGGACTAGCGGGCCTTTCGGAGACCCAGTACTTC
NA	TRBV7-3	TRBJ2-1	many	CASSPDSFNEQFF	TGTGCCAGCAGTCCGGACAGTTTCAATGAGCAGTTCTTC
NA	TRBV12-3/TRBV12-4	TRBJ2-1	NA	CASRQQGRQFF	TGTGCCAGCAGGCAACAGGGCCGGCAGTTCTTC
NA	TRBV29-1	TRBJ2-5	few	CSSRRRETQYF	TGCAGCTCTCGGAGGAGAGAGACCCAGTACTTC
NA	TRBV20-1	TRBJ2-7	NA	CSARDGGGFVQYF	TGCAGTGCTAGAGATGGTGGGGGGTTTGTGCAGTACTTC
TRBD2	TRBV7-3	TRBJ2-1	many	CASSPGTSGVSSYNEQFF	TGTGCCAGCAGCCCCGGGACTAGCGGGGTGAGCTCCTACAATGAGCAGTTCTTC
TRBD2	TRBV19	TRBJ2-1	NA	CASRAGTSTGNEQFF	TGTGCCAGTCGGGCCGGGACTAGTACGGGCAATGAGCAGTTCTTC
NA	TRBV20-1	TRBJ1-1	few	CSAPGGTTNTEAFF	TGCAGTGCCCCTGGCGGGACCACGAACACTGAAGCTTTCTTT
TRBD2	TRBV7-7	TRBJ2-7	NA	CASSLGGGWEQYF	TGTGCCAGCAGCCTCGGGGGGGGCTGGGAGCAGTACTTC
NA	TRBV7-2	TRBJ2-5	NA	CASSLPGETQYF	TGTGCCAGCAGCTTACCAGGAGAGACCCAGTACTTC
NA	TRBV20-1	TRBJ2-2	NA	CSARRSTGELFF	TGCAGTGCCAGACGAAGCACCGGGGAGCTGTTTTTT
NA	TRBV7-6	TRBJ1-2	few	CASSLAGRNGYTF	TGTGCCAGCAGCTTAGCAGGGCGGAATGGCTACACCTTC
TRBD2	TRBV20-1	TRBJ2-3	NA	CSAVAGKTDTQYF	TGCAGTGCCGTAGCGGGGAAGACAGATACGCAGTATTTT
TRBD1	TRBV5-1	TRBJ2-7	many	CASSLYRGLAYEQYF	TGCGCCAGCAGCTTGTACAGGGGGCTCGCCTACGAGCAGTACTTC
TRBD2	TRBV4-2	TRBJ2-1	few	CASSQDLGRGYSSYNEQFF	TGTGCCAGCAGCCAAGATCTGGGGAGGGGTTATAGCTCCTACAATGAGCAGTTCTTC
TRBD1	TRBV7-2	TRBJ2-5	many	CASSLWGNRDRETQYF	TGTGCCAGCAGCTTATGGGGAAACCGGGACAGGGAGACCCAGTACTTC
NA	TRBV6-2/TRBV6-3	TRBJ2-3	few	CASSVQRTDTQYF	TGTGCCAGCAGTGTTCAACGCACAGATACGCAGTATTTT
NA	TRBV4-2	TRBJ1-5	few	CASSQEVGNNQPQHF	TGTGCCAGCAGCCAAGAGGTCGGGAACAATCAGCCCCAGCATTTT
NA	TRBV11-2	TRBJ2-1	many	CASSSPPGAYNEQFF	TGTGCCAGCAGCTCCCCCCCCGGCGCCTACAATGAGCAGTTCTTC
NA	TRBV6-2/TRBV6-3	TRBJ1-6	few	CASSQNSPLHF	TGTGCCAGCAGTCAGAATTCACCCCTCCACTTT
NA	TRBV7-2	TRBJ2-1	few	CASSLQGVNEQFF	TGTGCCAGCAGCTTACAGGGAGTCAATGAGCAGTTCTTC
TRBD1	TRBV7-9	TRBJ1-2	few	CASSLTRTGPAFNYGYTF	TGTGCCAGCAGCTTAACCCGGACAGGGCCCGCCTTCAACTATGGCTACACCTTC
NA	TRBV20-1	TRBJ1-3	few	CSATQGLNGNTIYF	TGCAGTGCTACTCAGGGGCTGAATGGAAACACCATATATTTT
NA	TRBV7-2	TRBJ1-1	many	CASSSDPMNTEAFF	TGTGCCAGCAGCTCCGATCCTATGAACACTGAAGCTTTCTTT
TRBD1	TRBV5-4	TRBJ1-1	many	CASSSADRGNTEAFF	TGTGCCAGCAGCTCCGCTGACAGGGGGAACACTGAAGCTTTCTTT
NA	TRBV28	TRBJ2-5	NA	CASSLLGLETQYF	TGTGCCAGCAGTTTACTAGGATTAGAGACCCAGTACTTC
NA	TRBV2	TRBJ1-5	NA	CASSEGGRKQPQHF	TGTGCCAGCAGTGAAGGCGGGAGGAAACAGCCCCAGCATTTT
NA	TRBV19	TRBJ1-1	NA	CASSIARGHTEAFF	TGTGCCAGTAGTATAGCCAGGGGCCACACTGAAGCTTTCTTT
NA	TRBV6-2/TRBV6-3	TRBJ2-1	NA	CASLGGGRVSYNEQFF	TGTGCCAGCCTGGGGGGGGGCCGGGTCTCCTACAATGAGCAGTTCTTC